What follows are 21 T cell receptor beta chains derived from one specimen sequenced in a study of T-cell reconstitution after alpha-beta-depleted transplantation in children. Unique molecular identifiers were used to barcode this TCRbeta library. In TCRdb, the PCR reads were re-called with MiXCR into one record per CDR3 protein. The data hold 450,000 to 550,000 distinct CDR3 sequences, with approximately 10% observed a single time. Sequencing was performed on PBMCs, mostly from graft donor cells, taken 180 days after TCRalphabeta/CD19-depleted stem cell transplant. The receptors stem from a female patient between 2 and 10 years old who had a stem cell transplant for aplastic anemia, so the T cells may come from the graft donor.

J is TRBJ2-7 and V is TRBV25-1; D ambiguous. Trimming left V 1 base short and J 2 bases short, with 9 bases between. The CDR3 is 14 residues long. Germline-derived CDR1 and CDR2 are MGHDK and SYGVNS. This CDR3 reads CASSELGRPYEQYF. The CDR3 bases are TGTGCCAGCAGTGAATTGGGCAGGCCCTACGAGCAGTACTTC.

The rearrangement uses TRBV27 and TRBJ1-2, with 9 positions matching TRBD1. CDR3 length: 19 amino acids. Germline CDR1 reads MNHEY; CDR2 reads SMNVEV (reference sequence). The ends lost 6 bases at V and 6 bases at J; junction bases unmatched: 23. CDR3 region: CASSGTGFPLLGTTHGYTF. The CDR3 coding sequence is TGTGCCAGCAGCGGGACAGGGTTCCCTTTGCTAGGGACCACCCATGGCTACACCTTC.

This clonotype was observed a handful of times. The chain has TRBV9 and TRBJ2-5; D ambiguous. V was trimmed by 3 bases and J by 5 bases, leaving 11 bases between them. Germline loops: CDR1 SGDLS, CDR2 YYNGEE. CDR3 length: 13 amino acids. CDR3 region: CASSGYLGETQYF. DNA for the CDR3: TGTGCCAGCAGCGGATACCTTGGGGAGACCCAGTACTTC.

The table lists this clonotype with a few counts. The chain combines TRBV3-1 with TRBJ2-7; D may be TRBD1 or TRBD2 (5 bases each). The CDR3 is 15 amino acids. V was pared by 4 bases and J by 3 bases, with 16 bases between. The germline gives CDR1 LGHDT, CDR2 YNNKEL (reference sequence). The CDR3 sequence: CASSPLGTDGYEQYF. For the CDR3, the DNA is TGTGCCAGCAGCCCCCTTGGGACGGACGGCTACGAGCAGTACTTC.

This clonotype was picked up many times. The J gene is TRBJ2-3, the V gene TRBV7-9, with TRBD2 identical over 9 bases. CDR1 is SEHNR and CDR2 is FQNEAQ in the germline V gene (reference sequence). Trimming took 2 bases from V and 5 from J; bases not matched to a gene: 2. The CDR3 runs to 14 residues. CDR3 coding DNA: TGTGCCAGCAGCTTAATAGCGGGAGAAGATACGCAGTATTTT. Translating it yields CASSLIAGEDTQYF.

The chain couples TRBV7-9 to TRBJ1-1; D gene unclear. Trimming shortened V by 1 base and J by 1 base, and 7 bases separated the two germline ends. The CDR3 is made up of 14 amino acids. Germline lookup yields CDR1 SEHNR and CDR2 FQNEAQ (reference sequence). The CDR3 here is CASSLVKTNTEAFF. The CDR3 DNA reads as TGTGCCAGCAGCTTAGTTAAGACGAACACTGAAGCTTTCTTT.

Only a few counts were recorded for this clonotype. The chain carries TRBV14 and TRBJ2-5; D may be TRBD2 (6 bases). This CDR3 contains 14 residues. V gave up 5 bases and J gave up 5 bases, with 15 bases separating them. Germline V lookup: CDR1 SGHDN, CDR2 FVKESK. CDR3 residues: CASSLVSGVETQYF. CDR3 bases: TGTGCCAGCAGCTTGGTCTCGGGGGTGGAGACCCAGTACTTC.

A few counts support this clonotype. The chain carries TRBV4-3 and TRBJ2-5, with 15 bases identical to TRBD2. Germline values: CDR1 LGHNA, CDR2 YSLEER. Trimming removed 4 bases from V and 5 bases from J; junction bases left unmatched: 5. There are 16 residues in the CDR3. This CDR3 is CASSRGLAGGPETQYF. CDR3 coding DNA: TGCGCCAGCAGCCGTGGACTAGCGGGAGGGCCGGAGACCCAGTACTTC.

V and J are TRBV5-5 and TRBJ2-2, with 7 positions matching TRBD1. The germline gives CDR1 SGHKS, CDR2 YYEKEE (reference sequence). This CDR3 is built from 14 residues. Losses at the gene ends were 4 bases for V and 6 bases for J; bases not matched to a gene: 6. This chain's CDR3 is CASSIIQGAGELFF. The CDR3 DNA follows: TGTGCCAGCAGCATAATTCAGGGGGCCGGGGAGCTGTTTTTT. The whole variable domain, filled in from reference TRBV5-5 and TRBJ2-2, reads DAGVTQSPTHLIKTRGQQVTLRCSPISGHKSVSWYQQVLGQGPQFIFQYYEKEERGRGNFPDRFSARQFPNYSSELNVNALLLGDSALYLCASSIIQGAGELFFGEGSRLTVL.

The sample holds a few counts of this clonotype. V gene TRBV12-3 or TRBV12-4 combines with J gene TRBJ1-5; the D gene is possibly TRBD1 (6 bases). The CDR3 runs 14 residues. V was pared by 5 bases and J by 4 bases, with 12 bases between. The CDR3 DNA reads TGTGCCAGCAGTACCCGGACAGAGAATCAGCCCCAGCATTTT. Its translation is CASSTRTENQPQHF.

Only a few counts were recorded for this clonotype. The chain carries TRBV10-2 and TRBJ2-7; D not certain. This CDR3 spans 16 amino acids. Trimming shortened V by 6 bases and J by 0 bases, and 18 bases separated the two germline ends. Germline CDR1 reads WSHSY; CDR2 reads SAAADI. This chain's CDR3 is CASSAAIAFSSYEQYV. The CDR3 DNA sequence: TGCGCCAGCAGCGCGGCCATTGCCTTTAGCTCCTACGAGCAGTACGTC.

This clonotype was detected a few times. The genes are TRBV13 and TRBJ2-3, with 10 bases fitting TRBD2. Per germline, CDR1 PRHDT and CDR2 FYEKMQ (reference sequence). The CDR3 is 19 residues long. The V segment lost 5 bases and the J segment 1 base; nucleotides outside the gene matches: 15. The CDR3 region is CASSPRNRLAGDGTDTQYF. The CDR3, as DNA: TGTGCCAGCAGCCCTCGTAACCGTCTAGCGGGGGACGGCACAGATACGCAGTATTTT.

The chain employs TRBV28 and TRBJ2-7, with 11 bases matching TRBD2. The V and J ends lost 5 bases and 3 bases, in that order; junction bases with no gene match: 6. CDR3 length: 15 residues. Germline CDR1 reads MDHEN; CDR2 reads SYDVKM. CDR3 sequence: CASSTGTSGYYEQYF. CDR3 in DNA: TGTGCCAGCAGTACCGGGACTAGCGGTTACTACGAGCAGTACTTC.

The J gene is TRBJ2-4, the V gene TRBV4-3; D gene unclear. Deletions cut 0 bases from V and 7 bases from J, with 10 bases between. There are 14 residues in the CDR3. CDR1 is LGHNA and CDR2 is YSLEER in the germline V gene. The CDR3 loop reads CASSQDRSSNIQYF. The CDR3 DNA sequence: TGCGCCAGCAGCCAAGATCGGAGTAGTAACATTCAGTACTTC.

This clonotype was detected a few times. J is TRBJ2-1 and V is TRBV29-1; TRBD2 is a possible D gene (6 bases). Germline V gene data show CDR1 as SQVTM and CDR2 as ANQGSEA. The CDR3 is 16 residues long. V was pared by 1 base and J by 0 bases, with 13 bases between. The DNA of the CDR3 is TGCAGCGTTGAAGGGCTAGCGAACAGCTCCTACAATGAGCAGTTCTTC. Its protein is CSVEGLANSSYNEQFF.

This clonotype was observed a handful of times. V and J are TRBV29-1 and TRBJ2-3; D call uncertain. This CDR3 is built from 13 residues. The germline V gene encodes CDR1 SQVTM and CDR2 ANQGSEA. The V and J ends lost 2 bases and 7 bases respectively, with 13 bases between them. The CDR3 DNA is TGCAGCGTTGAAATGGATAGTGATTATACGCAGTATTTT. Its protein is CSVEMDSDYTQYF.

The chain recombines TRBV6-5 with TRBJ2-7; D unresolved. V was clipped by 0 bases and J by 0 bases, with 12 bases between them. The CDR3 is 16 amino acids. Germline-derived CDR1 and CDR2 are MNHEY and SVGAGI. The CDR3 region is CASSYSATPSSYEQYF. As DNA, the CDR3 is TGTGCCAGCAGTTACTCCGCGACTCCAAGCTCCTACGAGCAGTACTTC.

This clonotype was detected a few times. The J gene is TRBJ1-2, the V gene TRBV5-1; 8 nucleotides align to TRBD1. J lost 1 base, V lost 4 bases, and 3 bases had no gene match. The CDR3 runs 14 residues. CDR1 is SGHRS and CDR2 is YFSETQ in the germline V gene. Written as DNA, the CDR3 is TGCGCCAGCAGCCGGGACAGGCATAACTATGGCTACACCTTC. Translating gives CASSRDRHNYGYTF.

This clonotype was picked up a small number of times. The chain uses TRBV27 and TRBJ1-1; no firm D call. From germline, CDR1 is MNHEY and CDR2 SMNVEV (reference sequence). Trimming removed 3 bases at V and 10 bases at J, with 9 bases between. The CDR3 loop spans 11 amino acids. In DNA, the CDR3 is TGTGCCAGCAGTTTCGGAGGGCCAGCTTTCTTT. This encodes CASSFGGPAFF.

The rearrangement links TRBV7-9 to TRBJ2-5, with 10 bases aligning to TRBD1. V lost 2 bases and J lost 6; bases outside the gene matches: 3. The germline V gene has CDR1 SEHNR and CDR2 FQNEAQ (reference sequence). This CDR3 spans 14 amino acids. CDR3: CASSLTDRGKTQYF. DNA for the CDR3: TGTGCCAGCAGCTTAACGGACAGGGGGAAGACCCAGTACTTC.

The rearrangement links TRBV7-2 to TRBJ2-1; 12 bases match TRBD2. The length of the CDR3 is 15 residues. Trimming at V came to 0 bases and at J to 9 bases, leaving 3 bases not matched to a gene. Germline-derived CDR1 and CDR2 are SGHTA and FQGNSA. The CDR3 DNA reads TGTGCCAGCAGCTTAGCGGGACTAGCGGGTGGTGAGCAGTTCTTC. Protein: CASSLAGLAGGEQFF. Full variable domain (remainder filled in from reference TRBV7-2 and TRBJ2-1): GAGVSQSPSNKVTEKGKDVELRCDPISGHTALYWYRQSLGQGLEFLIYFQGNSAPDKSGLPSDRFSAERTGGSVSTLTIQRTQQEDSAVYLCASSLAGLAGGEQFFGPGTRLTVL.